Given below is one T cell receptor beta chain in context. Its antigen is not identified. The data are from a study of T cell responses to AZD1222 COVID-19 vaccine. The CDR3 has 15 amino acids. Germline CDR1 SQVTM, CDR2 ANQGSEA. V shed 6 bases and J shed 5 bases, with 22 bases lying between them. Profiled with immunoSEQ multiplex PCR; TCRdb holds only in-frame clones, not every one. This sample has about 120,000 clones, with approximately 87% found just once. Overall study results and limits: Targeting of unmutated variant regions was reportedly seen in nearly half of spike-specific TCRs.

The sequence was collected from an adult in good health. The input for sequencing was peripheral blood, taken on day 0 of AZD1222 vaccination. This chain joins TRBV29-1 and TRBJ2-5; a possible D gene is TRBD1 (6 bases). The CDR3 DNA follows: TGCAGCGTCGAGACAGACAGGTCCCAGGGGGAGACCCAGTACTTC. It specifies CSVETDRSQGETQYF.